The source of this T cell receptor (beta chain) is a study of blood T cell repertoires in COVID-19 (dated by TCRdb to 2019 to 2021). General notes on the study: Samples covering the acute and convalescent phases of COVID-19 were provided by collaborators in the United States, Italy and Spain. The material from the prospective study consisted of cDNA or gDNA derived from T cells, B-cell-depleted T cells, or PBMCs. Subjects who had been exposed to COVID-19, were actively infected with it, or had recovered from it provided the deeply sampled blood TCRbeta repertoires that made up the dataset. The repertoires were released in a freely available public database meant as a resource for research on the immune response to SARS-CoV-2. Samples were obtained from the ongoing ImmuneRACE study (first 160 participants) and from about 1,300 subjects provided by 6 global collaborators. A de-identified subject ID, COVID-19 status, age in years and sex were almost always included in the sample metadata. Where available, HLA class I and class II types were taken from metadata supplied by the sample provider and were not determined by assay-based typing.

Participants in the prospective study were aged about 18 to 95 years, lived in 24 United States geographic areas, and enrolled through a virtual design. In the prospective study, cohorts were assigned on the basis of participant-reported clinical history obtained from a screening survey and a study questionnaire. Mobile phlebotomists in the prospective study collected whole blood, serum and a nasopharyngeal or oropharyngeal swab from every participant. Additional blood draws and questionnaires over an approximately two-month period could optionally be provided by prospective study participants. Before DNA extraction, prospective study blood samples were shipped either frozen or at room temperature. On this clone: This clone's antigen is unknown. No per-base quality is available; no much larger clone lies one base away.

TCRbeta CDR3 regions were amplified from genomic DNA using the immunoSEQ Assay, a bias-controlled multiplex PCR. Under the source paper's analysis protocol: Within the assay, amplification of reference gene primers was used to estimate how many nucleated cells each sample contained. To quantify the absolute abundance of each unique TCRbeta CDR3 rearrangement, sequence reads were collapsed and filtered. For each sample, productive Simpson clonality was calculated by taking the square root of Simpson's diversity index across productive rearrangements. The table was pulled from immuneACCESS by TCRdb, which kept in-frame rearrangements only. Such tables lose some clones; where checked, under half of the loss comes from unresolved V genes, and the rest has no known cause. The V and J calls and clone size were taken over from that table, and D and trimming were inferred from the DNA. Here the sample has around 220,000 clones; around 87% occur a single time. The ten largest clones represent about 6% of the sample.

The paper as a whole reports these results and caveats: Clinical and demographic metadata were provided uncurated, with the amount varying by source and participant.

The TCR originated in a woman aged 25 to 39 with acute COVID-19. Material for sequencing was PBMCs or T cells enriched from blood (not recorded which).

In nucleotide form, the sequence is TGTGCCAGCAGTTACTCGAGGGCTAGCGTCGTCTACGAGCAGTACTTC. Its protein reads: CASSYSRASVVYEQYF. The rearranged chain carries TRBV6-5 and TRBJ2-7; D gene: possibly TRBD2, on 6 matching bases. From cysteine to phenylalanine, the CDR3 is 16 amino acids long. Only the CDR3 DNA stays, 48 bases, in frame from base 1. At the junction V is shortened by 0 bases and J by 3 bases, with 15 bases in between. CDR1 MNHEY and CDR2 SVGAGI were looked up in the germline V gene.